This T cell receptor (beta chain) was recorded in a study of identical twins. Using its own MiXCR run on the 5' RACE reads, TCRdb lists one record per CDR3 protein. The sample includes fewer than 250,000 distinct CDR3 sequences, around 6.8% of them seen just once. In the case of this clonotype: What it binds is not known.

Study results and caveats: Fewer insertions marked abundant cord blood beta clonotypes; young adult naive trended weakly, memory not at all. Monozygotic twins shared more out-of-frame TCR alpha than recombination models predicted.

The same data also went into a second study, on yellow fever vaccine responses in identical twins. That study adds: On the reported evidence, twins' vaccine T cell responses seemed partly convergent and partly personalized.

The sample comprised memory (CD45RO+) T cells sorted from blood. The TCR was taken from a woman under 30 in good health.

The DNA of the CDR3 is TGTGCCAGCAGCTTGGGGTTAAGGGCCAACGTCCTGACTTTC. Translation: CASSLGLRANVLTF. The gene calls are TRBV5-6 and TRBJ2-6, with unresolved D. The V and J ends lost 0 bases and 5 bases respectively, with 6 bases between them. CDR3 size: 14 residues. Germline V gives CDR1 SGHDT, CDR2 YYEEEE.